A single sample gave rise to the 14 T cell receptor beta chains below, sequenced in a study of OX40 agonist ivuxolimab in advanced cancers. Clones were read by immunoSEQ multiplex PCR, and TCRdb kept only the in-frame ones, dropping some. The sample has roughly 90,000 clones, roughly 85% seen once. The sample here was CD4+ or CD8+ T cells sorted from blood, taken in a trial of the OX40 agonist ivuxolimab. These TCRs come from an adult with an advanced solid tumor such as melanoma, head and neck, liver or kidney cancer.

The rearrangement joins TRBV7-2 to TRBJ2-1; 9 nucleotides agree with TRBD2. The CDR3 has 16 residues. Trimming removed 1 base from V and 0 bases from J; junction bases left unmatched: 1. CDR1 SGHTA and CDR2 FQGNSA come from the germline V gene. The CDR3 is CASSLGRGGSYNEQFF. CDR3 bases: TGTGCCAGCAGCTTAGGGCGGGGGGGCTCCTACAATGAGCAGTTCTTC.

The chain has TRBV6-5 and TRBJ1-5; D possibly corresponds to TRBD1 (6 bases). V lost 6 bases to trimming and J lost 4 bases, with 16 bases between them. Germline V lookup: CDR1 MNHEY, CDR2 SVGAGI. The CDR3 runs to 15 residues. CDR3 sequence reads: CASRKGQRENQPQHF. CDR3 sequence (DNA): TGTGCCAGCAGAAAAGGACAGAGAGAGAATCAGCCCCAGCATTTT.

The V and J genes are TRBV5-3 and TRBJ2-1; 7 bases agree with TRBD1. TRBV5-3 is designated an ORF whose function remains uncertain. The length of the CDR3 is 20 residues. J gave up 3 bases and V 1 base, and 19 bases lay outside the gene matches. The DNA for the CDR3 is TGTGCCAGAAGCTTGATGGGGAGACGGCAGGGGGTAAAAAACTACAATGAGCAGTTCTTC. This gives the protein CARSLMGRRQGVKNYNEQFF.

The rearrangement joins TRBV7-9 to TRBJ2-6; 8 bases agree with TRBD1. This CDR3 is 17 amino acids long. Losses at the gene ends were 6 bases for V and 0 bases for J; bases not matched to a gene: 7. Looked up from germline, CDR1 is SEHNR and CDR2 is FQNEAQ (reference sequence). CDR3 protein: CASRYGTGLSGANVLTF. CDR3 coding DNA: TGTGCCAGCAGATACGGGACAGGCCTCTCTGGGGCCAACGTCCTGACTTTC. Drawing the rest from reference TRBV7-9 and TRBJ2-6, the complete variable domain is DTGVSQNPRHKITKRGQNVTFRCDPISEHNRLYWYRQTLGQGPEFLTYFQNEAQLEKSRLLSDRFSAERPKGSFSTLEIQRTEQGDSAMYLCASRYGTGLSGANVLTFGAGSRLTVL.

This chain uses TRBV6-1 with TRBJ1-3; TRBD1 aligns across 7 bases. There are 15 residues in the CDR3. Germline V gene lookup returns CDR1 MNHNS and CDR2 SASEGT. Losses at the gene ends were 4 bases for V and 8 bases for J; bases not matched to a gene: 11. This CDR3 reads CASSGQGGSFDTIYF. CDR3 DNA: TGTGCCAGCAGTGGACAGGGTGGTTCTTTTGACACCATATATTTT.

This chain joins TRBV6-5 and TRBJ1-4; D not certain. V lost 5 bases and J lost 2, with 9 bases in between. The germline V gene encodes CDR1 MNHEY and CDR2 SVGAGI. This CDR3 contains 14 residues. The CDR3 loop reads CASSRTSTNEKLFF. The CDR3 nucleotides are TGTGCCAGCAGTCGGACCAGTACTAATGAAAAACTGTTTTTT.

This chain uses TRBV14 with TRBJ1-2; no definite D call. Germline lookup yields CDR1 SGHDN and CDR2 FVKESK. V dropped 0 bases and J dropped 8 bases, with 13 bases sitting between them. CDR3 length: 14 residues. CDR3 in DNA: TGTGCCAGCAGCCAAGAAGCGGGAGGAGGAGGCTACACCTTC. The encoded protein is CASSQEAGGGGYTF.

This clone has more than one count but fewer than ten. This chain joins TRBV5-6 and TRBJ2-1; TRBD2 matches 8 bases. Unmatched junction bases numbered 13, after V lost 4 bases and J lost 7 bases. Per germline, CDR1 SGHDT and CDR2 YYEEEE. The CDR3 runs 16 residues. The CDR3 DNA follows: TGTGCCAGCAGCGGCATCCCGGGGAGCGGGAGTAATGAGCAGTTCTTC. This translates into CASSGIPGSGSNEQFF.

This chain connects TRBV27 to TRBJ1-4, with 7 bases lining up with TRBD1. Germline V gene sequence: CDR1 MNHEY, CDR2 SMNVEV (reference sequence). The CDR3 runs 16 residues. The V and J ends lost 4 bases and 0 bases, in that order; junction bases with no gene match: 5. CDR3 in amino acids: CASSYRGYSTNEKLFF. The CDR3 region has the DNA TGTGCCAGCAGTTACAGGGGATACTCAACTAATGAAAAACTGTTTTTT.

The V call is TRBV5-1, the J call TRBJ1-2; TRBD1 is a possible D gene (5 bases). There are 14 residues in the CDR3. Germline lookup yields CDR1 SGHRS and CDR2 YFSETQ. The V end lost 4 bases, the J end lost 2 bases, and 12 bases lay between the germline ends. The CDR3 is CASSPDWGNYGYTF. CDR3 nucleotide sequence: TGCGCCAGCAGCCCCGACTGGGGGAACTATGGCTACACCTTC.

This clone came up a few times. The chain is built from TRBV6-5 and TRBJ1-6; D might be TRBD1 (5 bases). V was pared by 8 bases and J by 6 bases, with 14 bases between. The length of the CDR3 is 14 residues. Per germline, CDR1 MNHEY and CDR2 SVGAGI. CDR3 DNA sequence: TGTGCCAGCGGGTCGTCCAGGGCTAATTCACCCCTCCACTTT. It translates to CASGSSRANSPLHF.

The V call is TRBV19, the J call TRBJ1-2; 7 bases align to TRBD1. The V segment lost 2 bases and the J segment 7 bases; nucleotides outside the gene matches: 22. This CDR3 comprises 19 residues. Germline V gives CDR1 LNHDA, CDR2 SQIVND (reference sequence). Here the CDR3 reads CASSIPRDSATYLSGGYTF. CDR3 nucleotide sequence: TGTGCCAGTAGTATACCCCGGGACAGCGCAACCTATCTCTCGGGTGGCTACACCTTC.

The rearrangement uses TRBV9 and TRBJ1-1; D call uncertain. Trimming pared 3 bases from V and 3 bases from J, leaving 15 bases between. The germline CDR1 and CDR2 sequences are SGDLS and YYNGEE. The CDR3 is 15 residues long. In nucleotides, the CDR3 is TGTGCCAGCAGCGCGATGGCGGCCATGGACACTGAAGCTTTCTTT. Protein sequence: CASSAMAAMDTEAFF.

The rearrangement links TRBV5-1 to TRBJ1-3; no firm D call. This CDR3 contains 18 residues. V shed 0 bases and J shed 0 bases, with 16 bases lying between them. From germline, CDR1 is SGHRS and CDR2 YFSETQ. DNA for the CDR3: TGCGCCAGCAGCTTGGCAGGCGGAGGGAGTTCCTCTGGAAACACCATATATTTT. Protein: CASSLAGGGSSSGNTIYF.